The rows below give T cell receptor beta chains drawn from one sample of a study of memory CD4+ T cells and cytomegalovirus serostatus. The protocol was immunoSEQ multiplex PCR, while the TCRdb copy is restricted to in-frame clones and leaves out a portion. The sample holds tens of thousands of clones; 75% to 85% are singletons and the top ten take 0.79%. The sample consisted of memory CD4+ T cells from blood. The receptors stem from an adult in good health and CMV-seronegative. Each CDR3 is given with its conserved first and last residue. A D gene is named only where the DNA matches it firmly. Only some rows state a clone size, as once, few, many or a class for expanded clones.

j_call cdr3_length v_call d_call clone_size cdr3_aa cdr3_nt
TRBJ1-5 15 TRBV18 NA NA CASSYGRTQGQPQHF TGTGCCAGCTCATACGGACGGACCCAAGGCCAGCCCCAGCATTTT
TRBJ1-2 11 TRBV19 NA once CASSMFGGYTF TGTGCCAGTAGTATGTTCGGGGGCTACACCTTC
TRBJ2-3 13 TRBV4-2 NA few CASSRSGEDTQYF TGTGCCAGCAGCCGGTCGGGTGAAGATACGCAGTATTTT
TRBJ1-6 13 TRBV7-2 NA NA CASSLRGNSPLHF TGTGCCAGCAGCTTACGGGGGAATTCACCCCTCCACTTT
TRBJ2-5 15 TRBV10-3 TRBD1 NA CAISRGTGSKETQYF TGTGCCATCAGCAGAGGGACAGGGTCGAAAGAGACCCAGTACTTC
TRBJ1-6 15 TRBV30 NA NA CAWDGTGLYNSPLHF TGTGCCTGGGACGGTACCGGGTTATATAATTCACCCCTCCACTTT
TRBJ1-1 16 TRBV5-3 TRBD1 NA CARQDRTNGMNTEAFF TGTGCCAGACAGGACAGGACGAACGGAATGAACACTGAAGCTTTCTTT
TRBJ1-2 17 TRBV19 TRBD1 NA CASSITGQGALIYGYTF TGTGCCAGTAGTATAACCGGACAGGGGGCCTTGATCTATGGCTACACCTTC
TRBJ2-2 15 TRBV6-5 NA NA CASRRSRANTGELFF TGTGCCAGCAGACGTTCCAGGGCGAACACCGGGGAGCTGTTTTTT
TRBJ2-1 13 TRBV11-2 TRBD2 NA CASNPGLDSKQFF TGTGCCAGCAACCCGGGACTAGATTCTAAGCAGTTCTTC
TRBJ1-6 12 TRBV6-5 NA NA CASTTGRSPLHF TGTGCCAGCACGACCGGACGGTCACCCCTCCACTTT
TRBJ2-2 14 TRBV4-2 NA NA CASSQRAPTGELFF TGTGCCAGCAGCCAACGTGCCCCGACCGGGGAGCTGTTTTTT
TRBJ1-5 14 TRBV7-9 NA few CASSLESSNQPQHF TGTGCCAGCAGCTTAGAGTCTAGCAATCAGCCCCAGCATTTT
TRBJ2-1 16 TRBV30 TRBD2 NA CAWRTWGSGGFNEQFF TGTGCCTGGAGGACATGGGGTAGCGGGGGGTTTAATGAGCAGTTCTTC
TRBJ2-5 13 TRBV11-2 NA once CASSPQGRETQYF TGTGCCAGCAGCCCCCAAGGGCGGGAGACCCAGTACTTC
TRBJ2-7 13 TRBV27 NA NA CASSFQGEGVQYF TGTGCCAGCAGTTTTCAGGGGGAGGGTGTGCAGTACTTC
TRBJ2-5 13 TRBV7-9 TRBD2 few CATEAGGQETQYF TGTGCCACCGAAGCGGGGGGGCAAGAGACCCAGTACTTC
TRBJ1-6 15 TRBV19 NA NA CASSSETGLISPLHF TGTGCCAGTAGTTCAGAGACGGGACTTATTTCACCCCTCCACTTT
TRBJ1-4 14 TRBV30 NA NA CAWRPPSVNEKLFF TGTGCCTGGAGGCCCCCGAGTGTAAATGAAAAACTGTTTTTT
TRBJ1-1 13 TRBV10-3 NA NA CAIRPMANTEAFF TGTGCCATCCGGCCTATGGCGAACACTGAAGCTTTCTTT
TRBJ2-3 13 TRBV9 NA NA CASSVQGTDTQYF TGTGCCAGCAGCGTACAAGGGACAGATACGCAGTATTTT
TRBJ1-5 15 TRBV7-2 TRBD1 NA CASSSDRGGRQPQHF TGTGCCAGCAGCTCCGACAGGGGCGGGCGTCAGCCCCAGCATTTT
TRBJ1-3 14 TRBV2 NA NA CASSPGFRGNTIYF TGTGCCAGCAGCCCAGGGTTTCGAGGAAACACCATATATTTT
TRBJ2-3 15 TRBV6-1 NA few CASSDPGSVTDTQYF TGTGCCAGCAGTGATCCAGGGAGTGTAACAGATACGCAGTATTTT
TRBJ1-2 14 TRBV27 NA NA CASSLTYPGYGYTF TGTGCCAGCAGTTTAACGTACCCGGGCTATGGCTACACCTTC
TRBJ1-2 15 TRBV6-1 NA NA CASSGRGRLQYGYTF TGTGCCAGCAGTGGCCGCGGGAGGCTCCAATATGGCTACACCTTC
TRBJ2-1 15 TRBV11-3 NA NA CASSSEASSYNEQFF TGTGCCAGCAGCTCCGAGGCTTCTTCCTACAATGAGCAGTTCTTC
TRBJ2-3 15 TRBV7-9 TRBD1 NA CASSPRTGRLDTQYF TGTGCCAGCAGCCCGCGGACAGGGCGACTTGATACGCAGTATTTT
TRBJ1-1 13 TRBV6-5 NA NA CASSWIQGSEAFF TGTGCCAGCAGTTGGATACAGGGATCTGAAGCTTTCTTT
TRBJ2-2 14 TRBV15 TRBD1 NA CATSRDQGAGELFF TGTGCCACCAGCAGAGATCAGGGGGCAGGGGAGCTGTTTTTT
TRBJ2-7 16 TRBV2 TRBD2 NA CASSEGGTSGDYEQYF TGTGCCAGCAGTGAAGGGGGAACTAGCGGGGACTACGAGCAGTACTTC
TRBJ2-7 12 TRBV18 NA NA CASSPSSYEQYF TGTGCCAGCTCACCTAGCTCCTACGAGCAGTACTTC
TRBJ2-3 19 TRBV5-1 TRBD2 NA CASSLAGGLATSETDTQYF TGCGCCAGCAGCTTGGCCGGGGGGTTAGCGACTAGCGAAACAGATACGCAGTATTTT
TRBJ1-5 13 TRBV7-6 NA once CASSLYLGQPQHF TGTGCCAGCAGCCTATATCTAGGGCAGCCCCAGCATTTT
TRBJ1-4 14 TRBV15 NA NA CATSVDRTNEKLFF TGTGCCACCAGCGTCGATAGAACTAATGAAAAACTGTTTTTT